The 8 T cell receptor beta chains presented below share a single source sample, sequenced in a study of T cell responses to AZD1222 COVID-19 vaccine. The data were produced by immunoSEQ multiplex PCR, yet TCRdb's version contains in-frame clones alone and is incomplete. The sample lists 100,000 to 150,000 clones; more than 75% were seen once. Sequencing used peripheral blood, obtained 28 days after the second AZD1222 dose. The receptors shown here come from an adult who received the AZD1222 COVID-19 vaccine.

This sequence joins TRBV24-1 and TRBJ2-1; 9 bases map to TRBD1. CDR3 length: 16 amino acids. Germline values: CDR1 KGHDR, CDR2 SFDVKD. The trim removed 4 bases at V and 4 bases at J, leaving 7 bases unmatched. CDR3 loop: CATSDPDRGDYNEQFF. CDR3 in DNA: TGTGCCACCAGTGACCCTGACAGGGGGGATTACAATGAGCAGTTCTTC.

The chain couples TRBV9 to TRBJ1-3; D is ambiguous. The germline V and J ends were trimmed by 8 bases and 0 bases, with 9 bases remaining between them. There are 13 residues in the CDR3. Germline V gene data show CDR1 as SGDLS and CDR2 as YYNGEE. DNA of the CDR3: TGTGCCAGTTCTGGGGTCTCTGGAAACACCATATATTTT. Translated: CASSGVSGNTIYF.

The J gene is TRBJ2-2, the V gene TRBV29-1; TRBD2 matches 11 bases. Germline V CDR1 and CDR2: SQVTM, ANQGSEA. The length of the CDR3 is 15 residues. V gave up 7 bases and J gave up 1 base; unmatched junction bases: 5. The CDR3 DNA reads TGCAGCGCCGTACTAGCGGGAGAGAACACCGGGGAGCTGTTTTTT. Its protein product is CSAVLAGENTGELFF.

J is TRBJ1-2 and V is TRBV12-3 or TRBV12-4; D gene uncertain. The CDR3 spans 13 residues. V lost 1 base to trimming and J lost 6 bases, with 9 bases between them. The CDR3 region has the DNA TGTGCCAGCAGTTTAGGATCGGGAGATGGCTACACCTTC. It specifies CASSLGSGDGYTF.

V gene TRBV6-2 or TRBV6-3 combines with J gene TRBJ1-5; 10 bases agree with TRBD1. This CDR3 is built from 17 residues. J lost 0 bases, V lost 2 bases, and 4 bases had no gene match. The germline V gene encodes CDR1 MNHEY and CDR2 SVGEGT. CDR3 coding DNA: TGTGCCAGCAGTTACGGGGACAGGGGCTATAGCAATCAGCCCCAGCATTTT. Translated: CASSYGDRGYSNQPQHF.

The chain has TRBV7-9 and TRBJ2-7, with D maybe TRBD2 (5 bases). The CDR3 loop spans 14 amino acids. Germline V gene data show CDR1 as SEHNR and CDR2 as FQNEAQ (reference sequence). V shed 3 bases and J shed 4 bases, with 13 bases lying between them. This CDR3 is CASSLYDRTYEQYF. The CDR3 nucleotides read TGTGCCAGCAGCTTGTACGATAGGACTTACGAGCAGTACTTC. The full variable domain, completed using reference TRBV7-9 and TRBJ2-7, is DTGVSQNPRHKITKRGQNVTFRCDPISEHNRLYWYRQTLGQGPEFLTYFQNEAQLEKSRLLSDRFSAERPKGSFSTLEIQRTEQGDSAMYLCASSLYDRTYEQYFGPGTRLTVT.

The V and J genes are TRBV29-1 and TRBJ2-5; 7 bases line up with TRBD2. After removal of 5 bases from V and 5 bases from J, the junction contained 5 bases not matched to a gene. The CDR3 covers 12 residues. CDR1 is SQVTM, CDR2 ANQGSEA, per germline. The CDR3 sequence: CSVRPAGETQYF. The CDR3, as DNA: TGCAGCGTTCGTCCAGCGGGGGAGACCCAGTACTTC.

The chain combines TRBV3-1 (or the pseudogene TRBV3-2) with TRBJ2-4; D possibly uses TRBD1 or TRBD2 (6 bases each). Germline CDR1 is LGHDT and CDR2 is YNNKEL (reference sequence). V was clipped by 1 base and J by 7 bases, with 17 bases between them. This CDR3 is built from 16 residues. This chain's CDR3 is CASSQARDIRENIQYF. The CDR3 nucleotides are TGTGCCAGCAGCCAAGCCAGGGACATCCGGGAGAACATTCAGTACTTC.